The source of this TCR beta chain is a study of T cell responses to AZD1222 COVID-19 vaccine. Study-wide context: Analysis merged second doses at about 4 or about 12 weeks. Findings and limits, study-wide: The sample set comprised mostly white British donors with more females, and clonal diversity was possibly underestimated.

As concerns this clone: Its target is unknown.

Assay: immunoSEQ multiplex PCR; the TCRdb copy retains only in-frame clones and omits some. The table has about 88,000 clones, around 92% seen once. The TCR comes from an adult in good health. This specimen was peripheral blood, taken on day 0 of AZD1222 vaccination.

The CDR3 loop reads CASRLLQGEVETQYF. The CDR3 nucleotides read TGTGCCAGCCGTCTCCTGCAGGGGGAAGTAGAGACCCAGTACTTC. This chain links TRBV27 with TRBJ2-5, with 7 bases matching TRBD1. CDR3 size: 15 residues. Germline values: CDR1 MNHEY, CDR2 SMNVEV (reference sequence). After removal of 8 bases from V and 4 bases from J, the junction contained 13 bases not matched to a gene.